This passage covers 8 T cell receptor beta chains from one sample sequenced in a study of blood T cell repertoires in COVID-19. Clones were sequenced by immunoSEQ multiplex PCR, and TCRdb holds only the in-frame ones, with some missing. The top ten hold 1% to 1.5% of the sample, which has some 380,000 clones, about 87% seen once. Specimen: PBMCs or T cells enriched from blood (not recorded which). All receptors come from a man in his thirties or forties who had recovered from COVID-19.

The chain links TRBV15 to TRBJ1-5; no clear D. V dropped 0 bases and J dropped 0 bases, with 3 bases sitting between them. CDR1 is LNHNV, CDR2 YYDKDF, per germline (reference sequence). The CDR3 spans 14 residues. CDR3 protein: CATSRDNSNQPQHF. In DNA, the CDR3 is TGTGCCACCAGCAGAGATAATAGCAATCAGCCCCAGCATTTT.

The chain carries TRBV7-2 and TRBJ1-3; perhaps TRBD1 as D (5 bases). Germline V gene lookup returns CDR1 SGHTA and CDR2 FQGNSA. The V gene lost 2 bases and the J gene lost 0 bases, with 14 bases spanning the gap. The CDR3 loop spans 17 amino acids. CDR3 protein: CASSLPIGAFSGNTIYF. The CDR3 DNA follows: TGTGCCAGCAGCTTACCGATAGGGGCGTTCTCTGGAAACACCATATATTTT.

CDR3 protein: CASSLGGIGLSTLKTQYF. The CDR3 DNA reads TGTGCCAGCAGCCTCGGGGGGATCGGCCTCTCTACTCTAAAGACCCAGTACTTC. The J gene is TRBJ2-5, the V gene TRBV7-9; TRBD2 agrees at 7 bases. Trimming cost V 5 bases and J 6 bases; bases outside gene matches: 21. The germline V gene has CDR1 SEHNR and CDR2 FQNEAQ (reference sequence). The CDR3 length is 18 residues.

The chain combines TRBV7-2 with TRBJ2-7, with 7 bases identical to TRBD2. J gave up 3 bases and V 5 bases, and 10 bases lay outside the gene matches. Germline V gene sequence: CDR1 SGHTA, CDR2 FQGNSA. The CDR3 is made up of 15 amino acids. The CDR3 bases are TGTGCCAGCAGCCTCAGGGAGGGCCTGGGCTACGAGCAGTACTTC. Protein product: CASSLREGLGYEQYF.

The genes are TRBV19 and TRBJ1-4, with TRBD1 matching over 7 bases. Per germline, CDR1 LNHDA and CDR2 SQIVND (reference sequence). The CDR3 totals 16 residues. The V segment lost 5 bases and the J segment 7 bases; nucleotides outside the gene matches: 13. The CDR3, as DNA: TGTGCCAGTAGTCCGGCCCTCGGGACAGTGAGTGAAAAACTGTTTTTT. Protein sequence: CASSPALGTVSEKLFF.

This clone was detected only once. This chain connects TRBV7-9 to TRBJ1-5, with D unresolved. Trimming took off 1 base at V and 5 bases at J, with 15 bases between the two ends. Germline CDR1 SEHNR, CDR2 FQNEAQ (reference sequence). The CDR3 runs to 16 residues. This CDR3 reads CASSLGRGRADQPQHF. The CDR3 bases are TGTGCCAGCAGCTTAGGCCGGGGAAGGGCCGATCAGCCCCAGCATTTT.

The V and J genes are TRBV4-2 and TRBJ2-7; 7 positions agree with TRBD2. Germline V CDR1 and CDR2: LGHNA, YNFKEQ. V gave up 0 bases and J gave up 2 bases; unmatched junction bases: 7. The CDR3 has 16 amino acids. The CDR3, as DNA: TGTGCCAGCAGCCAAGATTTGTGGACTAGTCCCTACGAGCAGTACTTC. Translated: CASSQDLWTSPYEQYF.

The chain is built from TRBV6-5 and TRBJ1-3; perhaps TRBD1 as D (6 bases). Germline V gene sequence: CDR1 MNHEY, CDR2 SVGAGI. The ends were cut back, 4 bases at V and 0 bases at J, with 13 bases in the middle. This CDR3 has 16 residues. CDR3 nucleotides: TGTGCCAGCAGTTTACAGGGAAAGTACTCTGGAAACACCATATATTTT. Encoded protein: CASSLQGKYSGNTIYF.